These T cell receptor beta chains were read from a single sample in a study of T-cell memory formation after mild COVID-19. TCRdb redid the calling of the 5' RACE reads with MiXCR, one entry per CDR3 protein. The sample has approximately 440,000 distinct CDR3 sequences, around 20% seen once. Sequenced: PBMCs or a T cell subset sorted from them (not recorded which). These receptors were obtained from an adult woman who had mild COVID-19 (a few samples of this study predate the infection). Cell type and time point are not known. Both conserved end residues are part of each CDR3. Each record gives: clone size, D gene, CDR3 length, J gene, V gene, CDR3 protein, CDR3 DNA. D genes are given only for firm matches. The size field is filled for only some rows; it gives once, few, many or a size class.

>-|-|14|TRBJ2-7|TRBV29-1
CSVEDPAGSYEQYF
TGCAGCGTTGAAGATCCGGCCGGATCCTACGAGCAGTACTTC
>-|-|15|TRBJ1-5|TRBV5-1
CASSLSGVANQPQHF
TGCGCCAGCAGCTTATCAGGGGTGGCCAATCAGCCCCAGCATTTT
>many|-|17|TRBJ2-5|TRBV20-1
CSARGQTTGTSWETQYF
TGCAGTGCTAGAGGCCAGACTACCGGGACCAGTTGGGAGACCCAGTACTTC
>few|-|13|TRBJ2-1|TRBV30
CAWSVLQHNEQFF
TGTGCCTGGAGTGTACTACAGCACAATGAGCAGTTCTTC
>-|TRBD1|16|TRBJ1-2|TRBV7-9
CASSPGGAGLNYGYTF
TGTGCCAGCAGCCCAGGGGGGGCAGGGCTCAACTATGGCTACACCTTC
>many|-|12|TRBJ1-5|TRBV7-9
CASREGNQPQHF
TGTGCCAGCAGGGAGGGAAATCAGCCCCAGCATTTT
>few|TRBD2|17|TRBJ2-3|TRBV15
CATSRVPSGGSTDTQYF
TGTGCCACCAGCAGAGTACCTAGCGGGGGCTCCACAGATACGCAGTATTTT
>few|TRBD2|15|TRBJ2-3|TRBV7-9
CASSSWTSSTDTQYF
TGTGCCAGCAGCTCTTGGACTAGCAGCACAGATACGCAGTATTTT
>-|TRBD1|17|TRBJ1-3|TRBV7-9
CASSLGQGALSGNTIYF
TGTGCCAGCAGCTTAGGACAGGGGGCCCTCTCTGGAAACACCATATATTTT
>few|TRBD1|17|TRBJ1-3|TRBV15
CATSSYEDRGPGNTIYF
TGTGCCACCAGCAGCTACGAGGACAGGGGACCAGGAAACACCATATATTTT
>many|-|17|TRBJ1-5|TRBV4-2
CASSQDLAGYLNQPQHF
TGTGCCAGCAGCCAAGATCTAGCGGGCTATCTTAATCAGCCCCAGCATTTT
>-|-|14|TRBJ1-1|TRBV19
CASNRQIMNTEAFF
TGTGCCAGTAATCGACAGATTATGAACACTGAAGCTTTCTTT
>few|-|16|TRBJ2-2|TRBV7-9
CASSSGTVTNTGELFF
TGTGCCAGCAGCTCGGGGACTGTCACGAACACCGGGGAGCTGTTTTTT
>-|-|12|TRBJ2-5|TRBV3-1
CASSQPGGTQYF
TGTGCCAGCAGCCAACCAGGAGGGACCCAGTACTTC
>few|TRBD2|15|TRBJ2-5|TRBV6-5
CASNYYAGGKETQYF
TGTGCCAGCAACTATTACGCGGGGGGGAAAGAGACCCAGTACTTC
>few|TRBD2|14|TRBJ2-3|TRBV7-2
CASQQRERADTQYF
TGTGCCAGTCAGCAGCGGGAGAGGGCAGATACGCAGTATTTT
>-|-|13|TRBJ2-7|TRBV29-1
CSVRGPGAYEQYF
TGCAGCGTTAGAGGACCGGGAGCCTACGAGCAGTACTTC
>few|TRBD1|15|TRBJ2-5|TRBV7-6
CASSLGTGSRETQYF
TGTGCCAGCAGCTTAGGGACAGGGAGTCGAGAGACCCAGTACTTC
>-|-|14|TRBJ1-2|TRBV7-2
CASSRPGANYGYTF
TGTGCCAGCAGCCGGCCTGGAGCTAACTATGGCTACACCTTC
>many|-|15|TRBJ2-7|TRBV29-1
CSVTIPETLSYEQYF
TGCAGCGTTACGATTCCGGAGACCCTTTCCTACGAGCAGTACTTC
>-|TRBD1|16|TRBJ1-1|TRBV15
CATTILEGTGPTEAFF
TGTGCCACCACTATCCTAGAGGGGACAGGGCCGACTGAAGCTTTCTTT
>few|-|15|TRBJ2-1|TRBV20-1
CSARDAEGSYNEQFF
TGCAGTGCTAGAGATGCGGAGGGATCCTACAATGAGCAGTTCTTC
>few|-|13|TRBJ1-1|TRBV4-1
CASSHLEPGRAFF
TGCGCCAGCAGCCACCTTGAACCGGGGAGAGCTTTCTTT
>few|TRBD2|15|TRBJ2-7|TRBV9
CASSETSGLSYEQYF
TGTGCCAGCAGCGAGACTAGCGGGCTGTCCTACGAGCAGTACTTC
>-|-|15|TRBJ2-7|TRBV7-6
CASSLNSLGAYEQYF
TGTGCCAGCAGCTTGAACAGTCTTGGGGCCTACGAGCAGTACTTC
>few|TRBD1|14|TRBJ2-7|TRBV11-2
CASSWDRGFDEQYF
TGTGCCAGCAGCTGGGACAGGGGCTTTGACGAGCAGTACTTC
>few|TRBD2|15|TRBJ2-7|TRBV12-3/TRBV12-4
CASSRDSGSVSEQYF
TGTGCCAGCAGTAGGGATAGCGGGAGTGTGAGTGAGCAGTACTTC
>few|TRBD2|15|TRBJ2-1|TRBV2
CASSDRWRGANEQFF
TGTGCCAGCAGTGATAGGTGGCGGGGGGCGAATGAGCAGTTCTTC
>once|TRBD2|16|TRBJ2-3|TRBV6-5
CASSLTSGTSTDTQYF
TGTGCCAGCAGTTTGACTAGCGGGACTAGCACAGATACGCAGTATTTT
>-|TRBD1|11|TRBJ1-1|TRBV20-1
CSAPGQIEAFF
TGCAGTGCCCCGGGACAGATTGAAGCTTTCTTT
>few|TRBD2|16|TRBJ2-4|TRBV29-1
CSVEDSGRGYGNIQYF
TGCAGCGTTGAAGACTCCGGGAGGGGGTATGGAAACATTCAGTACTTC
>few|-|16|TRBJ1-1|TRBV3-1
CASNPKGGARNTEAFF
TGTGCCAGCAACCCGAAGGGGGGCGCGAGGAACACTGAAGCTTTCTTT
>few|-|12|TRBJ2-5|TRBV29-1
CSVETGGETQYF
TGCAGCGTTGAAACCGGAGGAGAGACCCAGTACTTC
>few|TRBD1|17|TRBJ2-3|TRBV7-9
CASSTTLGTGDTDTQYF
TGTGCCAGCAGCACTACCCTTGGGACAGGGGACACAGATACGCAGTATTTT
>-|-|12|TRBJ1-2|TRBV12-3/TRBV12-4
CASSFSTVPYTF
TGTGCCAGCAGTTTTAGTACGGTGCCCTACACCTTC
>few|-|16|TRBJ1-4|TRBV5-1
CASSLPETAGNEKLFF
TGCGCCAGCAGCTTGCCGGAGACAGCCGGTAATGAAAAACTGTTTTTT
>-|-|15|TRBJ1-2|TRBV12-3/TRBV12-4
CASSSIRQSNYGYTF
TGTGCCAGCAGTTCTATTCGACAGTCTAACTATGGCTACACCTTC
>once|TRBD1|11|TRBJ1-2|TRBV30
CALDRADGYTF
TGTGCCTTGGACAGGGCCGATGGCTACACCTTC
>-|TRBD2|16|TRBJ2-5|TRBV5-1
CASSYRTSGSGETQYF
TGCGCCAGCAGCTACCGGACTAGCGGGAGTGGGGAGACCCAGTACTTC
>-|-|15|TRBJ2-3|TRBV3-1
CASSQRWGSTDTQYF
TGTGCCAGCAGCCAAAGATGGGGGAGCACAGATACGCAGTATTTT
>few|TRBD2|15|TRBJ2-1|TRBV7-6
CASSRTSGGGGEQFF
TGTGCCAGCAGCCGCACTAGCGGGGGGGGAGGTGAGCAGTTCTTC
>-|-|15|TRBJ2-2|TRBV30
CACPSGAANTGELFF
TGTGCCTGCCCATCAGGGGCGGCGAACACCGGGGAGCTGTTTTTT
>few|TRBD1|12|TRBJ1-2|TRBV12-3/TRBV12-4
CATLKGADGYTF
TGTGCCACCCTTAAGGGGGCGGATGGCTACACCTTC
>-|-|17|TRBJ1-6|TRBV7-2
CASSLASDSSYNSPLHF
TGTGCCAGCAGCTTAGCCTCCGACAGCTCCTATAATTCACCCCTCCACTTT
>few|TRBD1|14|TRBJ2-2|TRBV25-1
CAASREGQPGELFF
TGTGCCGCCAGTCGAGAGGGACAGCCCGGGGAGCTGTTTTTT
>few|TRBD1|15|TRBJ2-7|TRBV7-9
CASSLVWTGAYEQYF
TGTGCCAGCAGCTTAGTTTGGACAGGAGCCTACGAGCAGTACTTC
>-|-|16|TRBJ1-3|TRBV7-9
CASSQAMYTSGNTIYF
TGTGCCAGCAGTCAAGCGATGTACACCTCTGGAAACACCATATATTTT
>-|TRBD2|15|TRBJ2-7|TRBV4-3
CASSQEPAGGYEQYF
TGCGCCAGCAGCCAAGAACCGGCGGGAGGCTACGAGCAGTACTTC
>-|TRBD1|15|TRBJ1-2|TRBV12-3/TRBV12-4
CASSLKLQGSGGYTF
TGTGCCAGCAGCCTAAAGCTACAGGGGTCGGGGGGCTACACCTTC
>-|-|16|TRBJ2-1|TRBV9
CASSVSPSGTRDEQFF
TGTGCCAGCAGCGTAAGCCCCTCGGGAACTCGCGATGAGCAGTTCTTC
>-|TRBD2|15|TRBJ2-1|TRBV6-2/TRBV6-3
CASSRVRLAYNEQFF
TGTGCCAGCAGCCGCGTAAGACTAGCGTACAATGAGCAGTTCTTC